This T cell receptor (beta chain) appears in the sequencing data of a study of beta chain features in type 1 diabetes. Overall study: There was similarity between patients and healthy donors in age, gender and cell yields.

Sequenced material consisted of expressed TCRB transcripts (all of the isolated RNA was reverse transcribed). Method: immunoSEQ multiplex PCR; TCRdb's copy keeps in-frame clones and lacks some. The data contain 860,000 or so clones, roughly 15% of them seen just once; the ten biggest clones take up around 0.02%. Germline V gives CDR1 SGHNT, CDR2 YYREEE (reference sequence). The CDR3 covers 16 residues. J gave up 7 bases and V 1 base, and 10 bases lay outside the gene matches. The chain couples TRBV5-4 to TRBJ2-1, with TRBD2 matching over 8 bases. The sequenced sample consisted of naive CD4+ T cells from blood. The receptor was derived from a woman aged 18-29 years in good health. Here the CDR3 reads CASSLFSSGRTNEQFF. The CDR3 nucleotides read TGTGCCAGCAGCTTGTTCTCCAGCGGGAGAACGAATGAGCAGTTCTTC.